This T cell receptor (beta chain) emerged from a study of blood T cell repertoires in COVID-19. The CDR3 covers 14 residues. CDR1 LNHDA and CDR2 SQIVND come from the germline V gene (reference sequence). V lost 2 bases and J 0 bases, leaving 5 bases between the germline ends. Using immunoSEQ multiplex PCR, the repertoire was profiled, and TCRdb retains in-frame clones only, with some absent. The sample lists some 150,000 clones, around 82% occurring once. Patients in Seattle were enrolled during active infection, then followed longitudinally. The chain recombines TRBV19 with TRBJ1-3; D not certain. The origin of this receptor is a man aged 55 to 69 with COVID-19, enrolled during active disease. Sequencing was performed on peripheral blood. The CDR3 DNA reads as TGTGCCAGTAGTATACAGGACTCTGGAAACACCATATATTTT. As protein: CASSIQDSGNTIYF.